Sequencing of this TCR beta chain was carried out in a study of cytomegalovirus exposure and HLA in healthy donors. CDR3 length: 15 residues. The V gene lost 0 bases and the J gene lost 2 bases, with 11 bases spanning the gap. CDR1 is MNHEY and CDR2 is SVGAGI in the germline V gene. The study's findings and limits: A later analysis showed that HLA-associated TCR beta chains had undergone more clonal expansion than equally common others. The classifier, whose performance was assessed in both the original and validation cohorts, reportedly diagnosed cytomegalovirus status with high specificity and sensitivity. An apparent linkage of common viral pathogens to several of the most significant clusters emerged in a later analysis.

It was with 60 Vbeta and 13 Jbeta primers that the PCR ran. Sequencing used immunoSEQ multiplex PCR; TCRdb keeps in-frame clones, though not all of them. In all, the sample yields 90,000 to 150,000 clones. As regards this clone: Its antigen remains unknown.

Source material: PBMCs. The J gene is TRBJ2-7, the V gene TRBV6-5; D not resolved. The sequence was obtained from a man younger than 30 in good health and CMV-seronegative. The CDR3 nucleotides are TGTGCCAGCAGTTACTCGGCCGATTCAACCTACGAGCAGTACTTC. As protein: CASSYSADSTYEQYF.